This TCR beta chain was identified in a study of T cell responses to AZD1222 COVID-19 vaccine (dated by TCRdb to the early 2020s). Broadly, across the study: TCR sequencing was performed for some 250 trial participants, of whom around 210 were given two doses of AZD1222 and some 26 were given two doses of MenACWY control vaccine. Trial participants were enrolled by age into 18-55, 56-69 and 70-plus year subgroups, with roughly 160, 29 and 62 TCR-sequenced participants respectively. Here is what the overall study found, with its caveats: Only 5 to 7 AZD1222 recipients were SARS-CoV-2 seropositive at baseline, limiting conclusions about previously exposed vaccinees. Most participants were white British and females outnumbered males, and the authors suggested that clonal diversity may have been underestimated. Reportedly, close to half of the unique spike-specific TCRs recognized epitopes lying outside the regions that are mutated in the B.1.351 and B.1.1.7 variants. Vaccine-associated CD4 TCRs spanned the whole spike protein, with dominant responses in regions 160-218 and 743-854. Because no samples from the day 14 peak response were available, repertoires could be characterized only after the peak T cell response. After two AZD1222 doses, both the breadth and the depth of spike-specific TCRs were significantly higher than at day 0 and than in MenACWY recipients. The 56-69-year group was small, and its depth increase did not reach significance, likely because of low power.

The CDR3 regions of human TCRbeta chains were analyzed by immunosequencing. From the authors' description of their analysis: Repertoire TCRs were matched against a reference library of SARS-CoV-2-specific TCRs generated with the MIRA antigen-specificity platform. Breadth meant the fraction of unique TCRs that were SARS-CoV-2-associated, whereas depth meant the fraction of total T cells that were SARS-CoV-2-associated. Using the MIRA data, every spike-specific TCR was mapped to the spike region that the TCR reacted to and assigned to either a CD4 or a CD8 class. Log10-transformed breadth and depth values were compared by one-way ANOVA with Sidak's multiple comparisons tests. As stored in TCRdb, this immuneACCESS dataset retains in-frame rearrangements with V and J assigned. A fraction of the clones does not appear; measured against another copy, unresolved V genes explain less than half of the discrepancy, and the remainder lacks a known reason. The V and J calls and the clone size are those of that table, but D and trimming were determined from the DNA. Recorded for this sample are 130,000 to 150,000 clones; just under 95% of them occurred a single time. Around 12% of the sample is held by the ten biggest clonotypes.

On this clone: What this receptor recognizes is not known. The record has no base qualities; no much larger clone is one base away.

The time point label, read with the paper, signifies: sample from adult after SARS-CoV-2 infection, after symptom onset. A couple of convalescent COVID-19 patients, sampled after symptom onset from adults with prior SARS-CoV-2 infection, were also TCR-sequenced for comparison. CDR1 and CDR2 are drawn from the germline V gene: SGDLS, YYNGEE. Here V drops 4 bases and J drops 6 bases, and the junction holds 9 bases not matched to any gene. The CDR3, from cysteine to phenylalanine, totals 16 residues. The kept DNA is CDR3 alone, 48 bases in frame from the first base. This sequence was found in an adult who had recovered from COVID-19. The chain is made from TRBV9 and TRBJ1-5; TRBD1 agrees with 11 junctional bases. This sample comprised peripheral blood, obtained after recovery from COVID-19. The DNA reads TGTGCCAGCAGCACCGGGACAGGGGGTTTAGGTCAGCCCCAGCATTTT. It encodes CASSTGTGGLGQPQHF.